Each of the 22 T cell receptor beta chains below was sequenced from the same sample in a study of T-cell reconstitution after alpha-beta-depleted transplantation in children. Unique molecular identifiers tagged the TCRbeta library. TCRdb re-called the PCR reads through MiXCR, storing one row per CDR3 protein. The data hold some 280,000 distinct CDR3 sequences, with about 10% observed a single time. Specimen: PBMCs from the stem cell graft donor, collected from the stem cell graft. These receptors were obtained from a human donor who donated a stem cell graft to a child with SCID.

V and J are TRBV6-5 and TRBJ1-3; maybe TRBD1 (6 bases). Germline values: CDR1 MNHEY, CDR2 SVGAGI. Between the trimmed V and J ends, which lost 1 base and 8 bases, there was a span of 12 bases. CDR3 size: 14 residues. CDR3 sequence: CASSYWGAGDTIYF. For the CDR3, the DNA is TGTGCCAGCAGTTACTGGGGGGCTGGGGACACCATATATTTT.

This chain connects TRBV7-2 to TRBJ1-2; 9 positions match TRBD1. After removal of 1 base from V and 5 bases from J, the junction contained 2 bases not matched to a gene. The CDR3 loop spans 14 amino acids. Germline CDR1 reads SGHTA; CDR2 reads FQGNSA. CDR3 DNA: TGTGCCAGCAGCTTAGGGGACAGGGAATATGGCTACACCTTC. This encodes CASSLGDREYGYTF.

This clonotype was seen more than once but under ten times. J is TRBJ2-2 and V is TRBV5-1; 9 bases fit TRBD1. The CDR3 has 16 amino acids. The germline V gene has CDR1 SGHRS and CDR2 YFSETQ. The V segment lost 2 bases and the J segment 0 bases; nucleotides outside the gene matches: 2. The CDR3 sequence is CASSLQGASNTGELFF. CDR3 DNA sequence: TGCGCCAGCAGCTTACAGGGGGCCTCGAACACCGGGGAGCTGTTTTTT. The whole variable domain, remainder taken from reference TRBV5-1 and TRBJ2-2, is KAGVTQTPRYLIKTRGQQVTLSCSPISGHRSVSWYQQTPGQGLQFLFEYFSETQRNKGNFPGRFSGRQFSNSRSEMNVSTLELGDSALYLCASSLQGASNTGELFFGEGSRLTVL.

The chain combines TRBV5-1 with TRBJ1-1; D is perhaps TRBD1 (5 bases). Germline values: CDR1 SGHRS, CDR2 YFSETQ. The CDR3 has 16 residues. Trimming took off 4 bases at V and 5 bases at J, with 21 bases between the two ends. CDR3 region: CASSPEPRTGGTEAFF. CDR3 coding DNA: TGCGCCAGCAGCCCTGAACCACGAACCGGGGGGACTGAAGCTTTCTTT.

This clonotype has a handful of counts. The chain is built from TRBV21-1 and TRBJ1-6. TRBV21-1 is a pseudogene locus. This CDR3 has 20 amino acids. DNA for the CDR3: TGTGCCAGCAGCAAAAAGGGGCCTCGACTTAGGGGCTCCTATAATTCACCCCTCCACTTT. It specifies CASSKKGPRLRGSYNSPLHF.

This clonotype was recorded at least ten times. At one end the junction does not follow the germline gene, possibly because of a read error. The chain is built from TRBV24-1 and TRBJ1-4; D is perhaps TRBD1 (6 bases). CDR3 length: 11 residues. The germline V gene encodes CDR1 KGHDR and CDR2 SFDVKD. CDR3 DNA sequence: TGTGCCACCAGTGGGCCCGGGGGCTGGCTTTTT. Residues: CATSGPGGWLF.

This clonotype has at least ten counts. V is TRBV5-1 and J is TRBJ2-3, with D hard to call. CDR1 and CDR2 (germline): SGHRS, YFSETQ. CDR3 size: 13 residues. Trimming removed 8 bases from V and 3 bases from J, with 13 bases in between. The CDR3 bases are TGCGCCAGTCGGACGGATGGGACAGATACGCAGTATTTT. Translated, it gives CASRTDGTDTQYF.

In its sample, this clonotype was seen a few times. The rearrangement links TRBV19 to TRBJ2-7; D remains ambiguous. V lost 4 bases and J 3 bases, leaving 16 bases between the germline ends. The CDR3 has 15 residues. Germline CDR1 reads LNHDA; CDR2 reads SQIVND (reference sequence). DNA for the CDR3: TGTGCCAGTAGTAGTAAGCGCAGGCAAGGCTACGAGCAGTACTTC. Protein product: CASSSKRRQGYEQYF. Based on the CDR3 plus reference TRBV19 and TRBJ2-7, the full variable domain is DGGITQSPKYLFRKEGQNVTLSCEQNLNHDAMYWYRQDPGQGLRLIYYSQIVNDFQKGDIAEGYSVSREKKESFPLTVTSAQKNPTAFYLCASSSKRRQGYEQYFGPGTRLTVT.

This clonotype has at least ten counts. The chain joins TRBV20-1 to TRBJ2-5, with 8 bases fitting TRBD1. The CDR3 spans 12 residues. Germline CDR1 is DFQATT and CDR2 is SNEGSKA (reference sequence). Unmatched junction bases numbered 4, after V lost 5 bases and J lost 5 bases. This CDR3 is CSAGQGAETQYF. The DNA for the CDR3 is TGCAGTGCTGGACAGGGTGCCGAGACCCAGTACTTC.

This clonotype turned up a few times. The chain has TRBV20-1 and TRBJ2-7, with 8 nucleotides matching TRBD2. This CDR3 has 14 residues. Germline CDR1 and CDR2: DFQATT and SNEGSKA (reference sequence). V lost 6 bases to trimming and J lost 2 bases; unmatched junction nucleotides: 9. The CDR3 region has the DNA TGCAGTGCGAGGGGACTAGGGGGGACCTACGAGCAGTACTTC. It specifies CSARGLGGTYEQYF.

This clonotype was picked up many times. V gene TRBV7-9 combines with J gene TRBJ1-1, with D possibly being TRBD1 (5 bases). The CDR3 runs to 14 residues. Trimming took 4 bases from V and 0 from J, leaving 9 bases between them. Per germline, CDR1 SEHNR and CDR2 FQNEAQ (reference sequence). CDR3 bases: TGTGCCAGCAGCTCTAGAGGGGTGAACACTGAAGCTTTCTTT. This gives the protein CASSSRGVNTEAFF.

The chain links TRBV15 to TRBJ2-7, with 7 bases lining up with TRBD1. V was pared by 0 bases and J by 1 base, with 6 bases of the junction left unmatched. Germline V gives CDR1 LNHNV, CDR2 YYDKDF (reference sequence). The CDR3 loop spans 16 amino acids. The CDR3 sequence: CATSREDRDRSYEQYF. The CDR3 nucleotides are TGTGCCACCAGCAGAGAAGACAGGGACCGATCCTACGAGCAGTACTTC.

This clonotype was seen a few times. The CDR3 DNA is TGTGCCAGCAGTTTAGAGGGCCGGGACAGACAAAGGGATACGCAGTATTTT. Translation gives CASSLEGRDRQRDTQYF. The chain joins TRBV12-3 or TRBV12-4 to TRBJ2-3, with 7 bases identical to TRBD1. The CDR3 covers 17 residues. After removal of 1 base from V and 6 bases from J, the junction contained 13 bases not matched to a gene.

The rearrangement joins TRBV7-8 to TRBJ2-7; D ambiguous. The CDR3 has 14 amino acids. V lost 3 bases and J 0 bases, leaving 9 bases between the germline ends. Germline CDR1 SGHVS, CDR2 FQNEAQ. The CDR3 DNA sequence: TGTGCCAGCAGCTTTACAGCAGTCTCCTACGAGCAGTACTTC. It codes for CASSFTAVSYEQYF.

This sequence joins TRBV29-1 and TRBJ1-5; 7 bases are a match to TRBD1. V shed 5 bases, J shed 6 bases, and the junction held 7 bases outside the gene matches. The CDR3 length is 13 residues. Germline V gives CDR1 SQVTM, CDR2 ANQGSEA. CDR3 bases: TGCAGCGTTAATACAGGGGAAGGTCAGCCCCAGCATTTT. It encodes CSVNTGEGQPQHF.

As DNA, the CDR3 is TGTGCCAGCAGTTCGACAGGGTATGAGCAGTTCTTC. This gives the protein CASSSTGYEQFF. The chain uses TRBV28 and TRBJ2-1; 7 bases are shared with TRBD1. The CDR3 contains 12 residues. With 4 bases clipped from V and 8 bases from J, the junction kept 2 bases outside the gene matches. Germline V gives CDR1 MDHEN, CDR2 SYDVKM. Full variable domain (missing parts from reference TRBV28 and TRBJ2-1): DVKVTQSSRYLVKRTGEKVFLECVQDMDHENMFWYRQDPGLGLRLIYFSYDVKMKEKGDIPEGYSVSREKKERFSLILESASTNQTSMYLCASSSTGYEQFFGPGTRLTVL.

In its sample, this clonotype was seen a few times. The chain recombines TRBV3-1 with TRBJ2-1; perhaps TRBD2 as D (5 bases). Per germline, CDR1 LGHDT and CDR2 YNNKEL (reference sequence). This CDR3 has 16 residues. Between the trimmed V and J ends, which lost 4 bases and 7 bases, there was a span of 20 bases. The CDR3 DNA reads TGTGCCAGCAGCCCAGAGGACGGAGGTTCGAGAAATGAGCAGTTCTTC. Its translation: CASSPEDGGSRNEQFF.

The chain links TRBV3-1 to TRBJ1-4, with 7 bases identical to TRBD1. This CDR3 is built from 16 residues. Germline V gives CDR1 LGHDT, CDR2 YNNKEL (reference sequence). With V trimmed by 1 base and J by 4 bases, 6 bases remained unmatched. The CDR3 region has the DNA TGTGCCAGCAGCCAAGTTACAGGGGAGGGTAATGAAAAACTGTTTTTT. As protein: CASSQVTGEGNEKLFF.

At least ten counts were recorded for this clonotype. The DNA for the CDR3 is TGTGCCAGCAGTCTCGGGATGGGGAACACTGAAGCTTTCTTT. Protein: CASSLGMGNTEAFF. The rearrangement joins TRBV12-3 or TRBV12-4 to TRBJ1-1, with D uncertain. Trimming left V 5 bases short and J 1 base short, with 11 bases between. The CDR3 spans 14 residues.

This chain joins TRBV7-9 and TRBJ1-2; D not certain. The CDR3 extends over 14 amino acids. CDR1 and CDR2 from the germline V gene are SEHNR and FQNEAQ (reference sequence). The germline V and J ends were trimmed by 3 bases and 3 bases, with 11 bases remaining between them. Here the CDR3 reads CASSFIGNYYGYTF. The CDR3 DNA follows: TGTGCCAGCAGCTTTATCGGTAATTACTATGGCTACACCTTC.

This clonotype showed up many times. V is TRBV5-5 and J is TRBJ2-1, with a tentative D call TRBD1 (6 bases). V lost 5 bases and J 0 bases, leaving 9 bases between the germline ends. The CDR3 sequence is 14 residues long. Germline CDR1 is SGHKS and CDR2 is YYEKEE (reference sequence). CDR3 region: CASSTGSSYNEQFF. The CDR3 DNA follows: TGTGCCAGCAGTACAGGGAGCTCCTACAATGAGCAGTTCTTC. Using reference TRBV5-5 and TRBJ2-1 for the parts outside the CDR3, the full variable domain is DAGVTQSPTHLIKTRGQQVTLRCSPISGHKSVSWYQQVLGQGPQFIFQYYEKEERGRGNFPDRFSARQFPNYSSELNVNALLLGDSALYLCASSTGSSYNEQFFGPGTRLTVL.

A few counts support this clonotype. The V and J genes are TRBV18 and TRBJ1-3, with D unresolved. In germline, CDR1 is KGHSH, CDR2 LQKENI. The CDR3 runs to 13 residues. Between the trimmed V and J ends, which lost 5 bases and 0 bases, there was a span of 5 bases. As DNA, the CDR3 is TGTGCCAGCTCAAGAAACTCTGGAAACACCATATATTTT. Translating gives CASSRNSGNTIYF.